Each of the 9 T cell receptor beta chains below was sequenced from the same sample in a study of cytomegalovirus exposure and HLA in healthy donors (dated by TCRdb to about 2017). Library creation used the immunoSEQ multiplex PCR assay. For the multiplex PCR, a mixture combining 60 forward primers for TCR Vbeta segments and 13 reverse primers for TCR Jbeta segments was used. Entries here come from immuneACCESS through TCRdb and include only in-frame sequences with V and J called. Some clones fail to appear in such tables; in the studies checked, an unresolved V gene covers under half of the shortfall, and the cause of the remainder is unknown. Across this sample there are approximately 160,000 clones, with 82% seen only once. The leading ten clones occupy more than 1.3% of the sample. Material: PBMCs. These receptors were obtained from a girl under 18 in good health and CMV-seropositive.

The V and J genes are TRBV27 and TRBJ1-5; D remains ambiguous. This CDR3 region has 12 residues. Germline V gene sequence: CDR1 MNHEY, CDR2 SMNVEV (reference sequence). V was pared by 5 bases and J by 4 bases, with 6 bases between. The chain's CDR3 is CASSTLNQPQHF. For the CDR3, the DNA is TGTGCCAGCAGTACCCTAAATCAGCCCCAGCATTTT.

This chain uses TRBV19 with TRBJ2-3; the match to TRBD1 covers 7 bases. V trimming: 5 bases; J trimming: 2 bases; junction bases outside the gene matches: 10. The CDR3 runs 16 residues. Germline CDR1 is LNHDA and CDR2 is SQIVND (reference sequence). DNA for the CDR3: TGTGCCAGTAGTGTAGTAACCGGGACAGCCACAGATACGCAGTATTTT. Translating it yields CASSVVTGTATDTQYF.

V gene TRBV29-1 combines with J gene TRBJ2-7; 9 nucleotides align to TRBD1. Losses at the gene ends were 2 bases for V and 2 bases for J; bases not matched to a gene: 4. The CDR3 runs 14 residues. Germline CDR1 and CDR2: SQVTM and ANQGSEA. CDR3 sequence (DNA): TGCAGCGTTGAAACGGGACAGGGTCCCTACGAGCAGTACTTC. Protein sequence: CSVETGQGPYEQYF.

The chain employs TRBV7-3 and TRBJ1-1; possible D gene TRBD1, 5 bases. V was pared by 0 bases and J by 7 bases, with 9 bases between. CDR3 length: 13 amino acids. The germline CDR1 and CDR2 sequences are SGHTA and FQGTGA. The CDR3 loop is CASSLTGEGEAFF. In DNA, the CDR3 is TGTGCCAGCAGCTTAACAGGGGAGGGTGAAGCTTTCTTT.

This chain joins TRBV5-1 and TRBJ1-4; TRBD1 matches 7 bases. The CDR3 is 13 residues long. V was clipped by 4 bases and J by 7 bases; unmatched bases: 4. The germline V gene has CDR1 SGHRS and CDR2 YFSETQ. The CDR3 coding sequence is TGCGCCAGCAGCGAAGGGGGCAGTGAAAAACTGTTTTTT. Protein sequence: CASSEGGSEKLFF.

The J gene is TRBJ1-3, the V gene TRBV19; D is perhaps TRBD1 (5 bases). The V and J ends lost 3 bases and 0 bases respectively, with 9 bases between them. CDR3 size: 15 residues. Germline V CDR1 and CDR2: LNHDA, SQIVND (reference sequence). CDR3 protein: CASSIDSSSGNTIYF. CDR3 nucleotides: TGTGCCAGTAGTATCGACAGTTCCTCTGGAAACACCATATATTTT.

The chain recombines TRBV10-2 with TRBJ2-5, with no clear D. V lost 6 bases and J 2 bases, leaving 10 bases between the germline ends. This CDR3 spans 13 amino acids. Germline assignment: CDR1 WSHSY and CDR2 SAAADI. CDR3 residues: CASSAGLQETQYF. CDR3 nucleotides: TGCGCCAGCAGCGCCGGTCTTCAAGAGACCCAGTACTTC.

This clone was seen just once. The J gene is TRBJ1-1, the V gene TRBV20-1; D not certain. CDR1 and CDR2 from the germline V gene are DFQATT and SNEGSKA (reference sequence). V was cut by 4 bases and J by 2 bases, with 5 bases left in between. This CDR3 contains 11 residues. The CDR3 nucleotides are TGCAGTGCTACAGGAAACACTGAAGCTTTCTTT. This codes for CSATGNTEAFF.

The rearrangement uses TRBV30 and TRBJ2-5; weak D call: TRBD1 (6 bases). V lost 0 bases and J 4 bases, leaving 21 bases between the germline ends. Germline V gives CDR1 GTSNPN, CDR2 SVGIG (reference sequence). CDR3 size: 17 residues. The CDR3 reads CAWSVLVGMKGGETQYF. CDR3 DNA sequence: TGTGCCTGGAGTGTATTAGTGGGGATGAAAGGGGGAGAGACCCAGTACTTC.